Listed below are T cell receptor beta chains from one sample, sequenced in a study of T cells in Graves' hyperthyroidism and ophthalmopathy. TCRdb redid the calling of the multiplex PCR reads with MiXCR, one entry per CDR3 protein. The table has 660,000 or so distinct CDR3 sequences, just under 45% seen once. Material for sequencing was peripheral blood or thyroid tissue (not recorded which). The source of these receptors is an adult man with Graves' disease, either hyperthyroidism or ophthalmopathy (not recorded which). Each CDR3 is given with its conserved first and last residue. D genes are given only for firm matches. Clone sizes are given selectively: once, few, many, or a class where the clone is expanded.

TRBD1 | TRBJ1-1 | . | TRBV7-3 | TGTGCCAGCAGCTTAAGACAGGGGGGCCTCTTGGGTGAAGCTTTCTTT | CASSLRQGGLLGEAFF
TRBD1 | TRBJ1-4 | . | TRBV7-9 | TGTGCCAGCAGCTCCGGGACAGCTCCTAATGAAAAACTGTTTTTT | CASSSGTAPNEKLFF
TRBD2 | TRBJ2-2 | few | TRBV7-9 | TGTGCCAGCAGCTACAGCGGGGGTACCGGGGAGCTGTTTTTT | CASSYSGGTGELFF
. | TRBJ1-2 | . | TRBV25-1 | TGTGCCAGCTCACCACCGTCCCAGAATCGCTACACCTTC | CASSPPSQNRYTF
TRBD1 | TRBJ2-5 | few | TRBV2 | TGTGCCAGCAGTTACCCCAGGGGGCGAGACCAAGAGACCCAGTACTTC | CASSYPRGRDQETQYF
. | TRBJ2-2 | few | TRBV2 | TGTGCCAGCAGTGGAACCGGGACAGGGGAGCTGTTTTTT | CASSGTGTGELFF
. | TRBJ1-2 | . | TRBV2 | TGTGCCAGCACCGAAGGGCGGGATGGCTACACCTTC | CASTEGRDGYTF
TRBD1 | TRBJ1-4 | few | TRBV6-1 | TGTGCCAGCAGCTCCGGGACAGGGGGACGGTTAGGTGAAAAACTGTTTTTT | CASSSGTGGRLGEKLFF
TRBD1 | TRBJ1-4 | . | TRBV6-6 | TGTGCCACGCGGGACAGAACTAATGAAAAACTGTTTTTT | CATRDRTNEKLFF
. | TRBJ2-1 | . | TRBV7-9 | TGTGCCAGCAGGCTTTTCCATGGTGAGCAGTTCTTC | CASRLFHGEQFF
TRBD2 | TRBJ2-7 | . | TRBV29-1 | TGCAGCATTCTAGCGGAGCTCTCCTACGAGCAGTACTTC | CSILAELSYEQYF
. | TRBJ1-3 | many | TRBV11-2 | TGTGCCAGCAGGGAGGTGTCCTCTGGAAACACCATATATTTT | CASREVSSGNTIYF
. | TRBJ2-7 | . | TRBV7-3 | TGCGCCAGCAGCCGGGGGAACAGGGGACGATCCTACGAGCAGTACTTC | CASSRGNRGRSYEQYF
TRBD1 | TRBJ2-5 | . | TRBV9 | TGTGCCAGCAGCCAAGACCTCCCCGTTAAGGGGGCGCGGGAGACCCAGTACTTC | CASSQDLPVKGARETQYF
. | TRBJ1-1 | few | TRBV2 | TGTGCCAGCAGTGGACCGGGACGGCAAAACACTGAAGCTTTCTTT | CASSGPGRQNTEAFF
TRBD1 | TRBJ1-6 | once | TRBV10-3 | TGTGCCATCCGTCCCGGGACAGGGAGGGATTCACCCCTCCACTTT | CAIRPGTGRDSPLHF
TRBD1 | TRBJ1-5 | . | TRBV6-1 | TGTGCCAGCAGTCAAACCGGGACAGGGGGCCAATTCAATCAGCCCCAGCATTTT | CASSQTGTGGQFNQPQHF
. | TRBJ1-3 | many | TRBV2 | TGTGCCAGCAGAGTTACAGGGAGCTCTGGAAACACCATATATTTT | CASRVTGSSGNTIYF
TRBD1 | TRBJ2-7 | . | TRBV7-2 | TGTGCCAGCAGACCGGGGACAGGGACCTACGAGCAGTACTTC | CASRPGTGTYEQYF
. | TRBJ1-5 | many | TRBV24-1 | TGTGCCACCAGTGAGTCTTCTCAGCCCCAGCATTTT | CATSESSQPQHF
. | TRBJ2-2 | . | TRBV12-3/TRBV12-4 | TGTGCCAGCAGCGACGCGGAGGATACCGGGGAGCTGTTTTTT | CASSDAEDTGELFF
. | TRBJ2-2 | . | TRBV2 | TGTGCCAGCAGTGAAGGACGGATGGAGCTGTTTTTT | CASSEGRMELFF
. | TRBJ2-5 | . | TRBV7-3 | TGTGCCAGCAGCTCCCTCGGGGCCACAGATACGCAGTACTTC | CASSSLGATDTQYF
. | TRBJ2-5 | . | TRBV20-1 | TGCAGTGCTAGAGATTGGGGGGCCAGCCAAGAGACCCAGTACTTC | CSARDWGASQETQYF
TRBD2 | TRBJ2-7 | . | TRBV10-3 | TGTGCCATCAGTGATCTAGCGGGAGCCTACGAGCAGTACTTC | CAISDLAGAYEQYF
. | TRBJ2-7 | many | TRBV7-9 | TGTGCCAGCAGCACCCCCTACGAGCAGTACTTC | CASSTPYEQYF
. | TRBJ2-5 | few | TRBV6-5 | TGTGCCAGCAGTGAATCGGGCATCGGGACCCAGTACTTC | CASSESGIGTQYF
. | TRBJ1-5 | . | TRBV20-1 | TGCAGTGCTAGAGTTACAGCAGATAGCAATCAGCCCCAGCATTTT | CSARVTADSNQPQHF
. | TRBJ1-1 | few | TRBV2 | TGTGCCAGCAGCAGAAATGGGGGACAGAACACTGAAGCTTTCTTT | CASSRNGGQNTEAFF
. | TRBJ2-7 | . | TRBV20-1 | TGCAGTGCTAACGGGCCACCTTACGAGCAGTACTTC | CSANGPPYEQYF
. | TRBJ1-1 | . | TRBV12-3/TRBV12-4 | TGTGCCAGCAGTTTTGGGTCTTCGAACACTGAAGCTTTCTTT | CASSFGSSNTEAFF
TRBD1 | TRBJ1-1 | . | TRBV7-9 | TGTGCCAGCAGGGTGACAGGGACGGACACTGAAGCTTTCTTT | CASRVTGTDTEAFF
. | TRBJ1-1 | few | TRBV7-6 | TGTGCCAGCAGCGGAAGACAGAAAATGAACACTGAAGCTTTCTTT | CASSGRQKMNTEAFF
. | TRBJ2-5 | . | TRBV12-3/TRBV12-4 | TGTGCCAGCAGGACGAGAGAGGCCCAGTACTTC | CASRTREAQYF
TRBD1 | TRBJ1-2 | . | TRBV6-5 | TGTGCCAGCAGTTACTCGAGGGACAGGGGAGACTATGGCTACACCTTC | CASSYSRDRGDYGYTF
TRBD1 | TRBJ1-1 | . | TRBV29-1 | TGCAGCGTTTCCCGGACAGGGGAAGTTAACACTGAAGCTTTCTTT | CSVSRTGEVNTEAFF
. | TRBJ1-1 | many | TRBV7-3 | TGTGCCAGCAGCTTAGGCCATCAGAACACTGAAGCTTTCTTT | CASSLGHQNTEAFF
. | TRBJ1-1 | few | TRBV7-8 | TGTGCCAGCAGCTTAGTAGGGGTTGACACTGAAGCTTTCTTT | CASSLVGVDTEAFF
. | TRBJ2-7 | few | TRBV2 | TGTGCCACCGACCCAGGGACATATCCCTACGAGCAGTACTTC | CATDPGTYPYEQYF
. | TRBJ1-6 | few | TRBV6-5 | TGTGCCAGAACGACAGGTTCACCCCTCCACTTT | CARTTGSPLHF
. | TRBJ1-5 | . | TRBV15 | TGTGCCACCAGCAGGGTCTATAGCAATCAGCCCCAGCATTTT | CATSRVYSNQPQHF
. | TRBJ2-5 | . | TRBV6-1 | TGTGCCATCAGTGAAGCCAAAGGCGAGACCCAGTACTTC | CAISEAKGETQYF
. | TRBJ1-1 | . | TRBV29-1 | TGCAGCCAGAGAATGAACACTGAAGCTTTCTTT | CSQRMNTEAFF
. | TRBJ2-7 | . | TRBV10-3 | TGTGCCATCAGTGCGACTGCAACCTACGAGCAGTACTTC | CAISATATYEQYF
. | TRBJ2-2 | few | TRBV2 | TGTGCCAGCAGTAAAACACCCATCAACACCGGGGAGCTGTTTTTT | CASSKTPINTGELFF
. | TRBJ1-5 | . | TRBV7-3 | TGTGCCAGACCGGGGACCAATCAGCCCCAGCATTTT | CARPGTNQPQHF
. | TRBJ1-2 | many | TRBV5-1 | TGTGCCAGCAGTCCCGACAGGAACTATGGCTACACCTTC | CASSPDRNYGYTF
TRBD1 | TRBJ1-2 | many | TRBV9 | TGTGCCAGCAGCGCAAGACAGGGGCGATATGGCTACACCTTC | CASSARQGRYGYTF